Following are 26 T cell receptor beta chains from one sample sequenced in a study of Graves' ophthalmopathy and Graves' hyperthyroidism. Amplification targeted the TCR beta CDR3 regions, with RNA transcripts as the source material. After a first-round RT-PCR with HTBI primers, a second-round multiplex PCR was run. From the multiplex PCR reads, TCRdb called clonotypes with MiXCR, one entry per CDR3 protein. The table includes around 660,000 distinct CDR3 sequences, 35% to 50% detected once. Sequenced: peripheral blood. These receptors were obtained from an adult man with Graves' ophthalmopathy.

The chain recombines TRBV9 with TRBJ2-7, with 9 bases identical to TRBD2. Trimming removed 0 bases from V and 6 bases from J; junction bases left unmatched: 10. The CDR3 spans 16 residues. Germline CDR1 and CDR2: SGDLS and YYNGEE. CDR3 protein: CASSVGTSVTGGEQYF. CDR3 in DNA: TGTGCCAGCAGCGTAGGGACTAGCGTGACCGGGGGCGAGCAGTACTTC.

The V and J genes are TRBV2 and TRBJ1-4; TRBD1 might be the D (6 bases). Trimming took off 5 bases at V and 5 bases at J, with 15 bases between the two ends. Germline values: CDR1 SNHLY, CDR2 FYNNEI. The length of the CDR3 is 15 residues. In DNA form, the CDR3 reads TGTGCCAGCAGTATCGGACAGAGGAAGAATGAAAAACTGTTTTTT. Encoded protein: CASSIGQRKNEKLFF.

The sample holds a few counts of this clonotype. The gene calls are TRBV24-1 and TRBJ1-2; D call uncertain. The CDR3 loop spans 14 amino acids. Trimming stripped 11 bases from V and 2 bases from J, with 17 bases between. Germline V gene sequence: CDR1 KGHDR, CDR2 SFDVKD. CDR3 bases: TGTGCCAGCAGCCGAGCGGGATCGAACTATGGCTACACCTTC. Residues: CASSRAGSNYGYTF.

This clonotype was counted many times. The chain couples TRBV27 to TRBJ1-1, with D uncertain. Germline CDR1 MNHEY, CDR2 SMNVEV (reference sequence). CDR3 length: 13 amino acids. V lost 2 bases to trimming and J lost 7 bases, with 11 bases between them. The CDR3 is CASSLPGNSEAFF. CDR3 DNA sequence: TGTGCCAGCAGTTTACCGGGGAATAGTGAAGCTTTCTTT.

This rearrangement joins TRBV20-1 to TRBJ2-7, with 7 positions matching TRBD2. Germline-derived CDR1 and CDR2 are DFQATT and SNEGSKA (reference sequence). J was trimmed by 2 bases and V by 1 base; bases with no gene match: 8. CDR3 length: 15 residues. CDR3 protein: CSARVEGGTPYEQYF. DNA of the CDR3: TGCAGTGCTAGAGTTGAGGGAGGGACGCCCTACGAGCAGTACTTC.

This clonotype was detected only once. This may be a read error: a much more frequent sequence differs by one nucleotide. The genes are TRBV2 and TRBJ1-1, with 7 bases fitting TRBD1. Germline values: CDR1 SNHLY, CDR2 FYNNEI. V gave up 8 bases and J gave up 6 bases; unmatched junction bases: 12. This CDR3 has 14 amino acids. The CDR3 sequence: CASGGGRGGAEAFF. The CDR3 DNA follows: TGTGCCAGCGGTGGGGGCAGGGGGGGAGCTGAAGCTTTCTTT.

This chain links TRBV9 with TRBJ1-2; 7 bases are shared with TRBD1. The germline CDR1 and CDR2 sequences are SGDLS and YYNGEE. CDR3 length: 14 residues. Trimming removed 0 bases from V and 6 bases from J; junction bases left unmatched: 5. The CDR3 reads CASSVAGGGDGYTF. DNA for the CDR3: TGTGCCAGCAGCGTAGCAGGGGGAGGTGATGGCTACACCTTC.

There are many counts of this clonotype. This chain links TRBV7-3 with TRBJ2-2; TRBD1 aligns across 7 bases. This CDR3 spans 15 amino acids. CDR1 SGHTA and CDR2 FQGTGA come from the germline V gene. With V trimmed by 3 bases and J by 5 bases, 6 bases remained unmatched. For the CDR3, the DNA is TGTGCCAGCAGCTTCCTACAGGGGTCTACCGGGGAGCTGTTTTTT. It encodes CASSFLQGSTGELFF.

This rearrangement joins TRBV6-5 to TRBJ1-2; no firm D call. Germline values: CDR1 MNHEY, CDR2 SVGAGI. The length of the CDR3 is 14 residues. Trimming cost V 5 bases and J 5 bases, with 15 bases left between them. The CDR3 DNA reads TGTGCCAGCAGTCAAGCCCCGAGGGAGTATGGCTACACCTTC. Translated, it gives CASSQAPREYGYTF.

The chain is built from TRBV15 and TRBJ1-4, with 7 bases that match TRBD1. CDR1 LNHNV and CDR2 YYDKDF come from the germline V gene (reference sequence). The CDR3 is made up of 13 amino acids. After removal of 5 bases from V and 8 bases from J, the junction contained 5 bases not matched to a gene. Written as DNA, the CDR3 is TGTGCCACCAGCCAGGGGGGCAAGGAAAAACTGTTTTTT. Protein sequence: CATSQGGKEKLFF.

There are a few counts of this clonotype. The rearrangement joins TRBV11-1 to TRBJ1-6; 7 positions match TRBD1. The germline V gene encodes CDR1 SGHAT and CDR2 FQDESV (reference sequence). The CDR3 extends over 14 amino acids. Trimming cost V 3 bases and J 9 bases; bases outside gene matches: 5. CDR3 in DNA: TGTGCCAGCAGCTTGGGACAGTCTTTTTCACCCCTCCACTTT. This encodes CASSLGQSFSPLHF. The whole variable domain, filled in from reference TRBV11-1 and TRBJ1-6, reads EAEVAQSPRYKITEKSQAVAFWCDPISGHATLYWYRQILGQGPELLVQFQDESVVDDSQLPKDRFSAERLKGVDSTLKIQPAELGDSAMYLCASSLGQSFSPLHFGNGTRLTVT.

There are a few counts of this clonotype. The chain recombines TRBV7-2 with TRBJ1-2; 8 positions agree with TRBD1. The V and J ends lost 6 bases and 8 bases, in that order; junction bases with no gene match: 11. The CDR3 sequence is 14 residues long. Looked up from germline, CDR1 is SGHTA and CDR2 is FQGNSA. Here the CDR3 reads CASSLSPTGVGYTF. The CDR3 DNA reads TGTGCCAGCAGTTTATCCCCGACAGGGGTCGGCTACACCTTC. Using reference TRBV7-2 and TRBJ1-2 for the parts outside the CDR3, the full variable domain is GAGVSQSPSNKVTEKGKDVELRCDPISGHTALYWYRQSLGQGLEFLIYFQGNSAPDKSGLPSDRFSAERTGGSVSTLTIQRTQQEDSAVYLCASSLSPTGVGYTFGSGTRLTVV.

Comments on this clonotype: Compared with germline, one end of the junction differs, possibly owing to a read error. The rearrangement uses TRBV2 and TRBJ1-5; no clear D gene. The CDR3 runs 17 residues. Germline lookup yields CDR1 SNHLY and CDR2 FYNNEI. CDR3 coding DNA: TGTACCAGCAGAGATGCGACCCTCCTGGGTGGCAATCAGCCCCAGCATTTT. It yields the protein CTSRDATLLGGNQPQHF.

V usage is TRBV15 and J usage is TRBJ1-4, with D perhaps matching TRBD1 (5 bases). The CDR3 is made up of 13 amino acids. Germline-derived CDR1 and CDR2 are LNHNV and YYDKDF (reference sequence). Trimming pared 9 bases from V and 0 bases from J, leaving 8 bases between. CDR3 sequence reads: CATGVATNEKLFF. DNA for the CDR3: TGTGCCACAGGGGTCGCAACTAATGAAAAACTGTTTTTT.

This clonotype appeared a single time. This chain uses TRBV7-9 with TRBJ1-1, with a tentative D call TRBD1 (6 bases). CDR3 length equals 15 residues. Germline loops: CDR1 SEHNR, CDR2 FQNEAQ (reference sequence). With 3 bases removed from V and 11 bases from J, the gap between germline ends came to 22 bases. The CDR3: CASSFRAGGYNEAFF. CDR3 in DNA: TGTGCCAGCAGCTTCCGAGCGGGGGGCTACAATGAGGCTTTCTTT.

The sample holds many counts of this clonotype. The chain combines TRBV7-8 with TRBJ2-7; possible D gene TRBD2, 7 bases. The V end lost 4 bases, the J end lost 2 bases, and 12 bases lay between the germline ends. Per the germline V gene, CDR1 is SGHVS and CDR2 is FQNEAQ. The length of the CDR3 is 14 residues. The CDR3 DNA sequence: TGTGCCAGCAGCTCGAGGGGGAGGGCCTACGAGCAGTACTTC. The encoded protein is CASSSRGRAYEQYF. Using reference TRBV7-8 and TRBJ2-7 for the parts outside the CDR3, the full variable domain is GAGVSQSPRYKVAKRGQDVALRCDPISGHVSLFWYQQALGQGPEFLTYFQNEAQLDKSGLPSDRFFAERPEGSVSTLKIQRTQQEDSAVYLCASSSRGRAYEQYFGPGTRLTVT.

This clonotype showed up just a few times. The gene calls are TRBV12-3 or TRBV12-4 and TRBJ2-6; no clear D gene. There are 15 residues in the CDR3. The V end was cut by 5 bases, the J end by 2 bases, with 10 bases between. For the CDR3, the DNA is TGTGCCAGCAGTGCGGTCCCGGCTGGGGCCAACGTCCTGACTTTC. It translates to CASSAVPAGANVLTF.

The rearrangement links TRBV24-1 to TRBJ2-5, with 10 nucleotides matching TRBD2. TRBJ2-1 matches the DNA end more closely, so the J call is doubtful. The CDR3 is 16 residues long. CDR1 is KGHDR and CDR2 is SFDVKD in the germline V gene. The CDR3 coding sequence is TGTGCCACCAGTGATTTAGGGCTAGCGGGAGAGGGGGAGCAGTTCTTC. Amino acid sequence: CATSDLGLAGEGEQFF.

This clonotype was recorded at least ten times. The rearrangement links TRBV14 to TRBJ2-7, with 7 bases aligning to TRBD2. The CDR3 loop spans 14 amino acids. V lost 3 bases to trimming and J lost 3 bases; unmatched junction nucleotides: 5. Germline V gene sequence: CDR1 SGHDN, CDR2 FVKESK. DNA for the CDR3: TGTGCCAGCAGCCACGGACTAGGCGTCTACGAGCAGTACTTC. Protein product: CASSHGLGVYEQYF.

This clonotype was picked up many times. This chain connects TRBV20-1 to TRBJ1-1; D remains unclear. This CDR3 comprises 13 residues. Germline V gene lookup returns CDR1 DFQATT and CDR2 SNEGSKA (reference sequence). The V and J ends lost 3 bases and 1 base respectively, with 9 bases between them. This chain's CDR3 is CSARGQTNTEAFF. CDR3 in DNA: TGCAGTGCTAGGGGCCAGACGAACACTGAAGCTTTCTTT.

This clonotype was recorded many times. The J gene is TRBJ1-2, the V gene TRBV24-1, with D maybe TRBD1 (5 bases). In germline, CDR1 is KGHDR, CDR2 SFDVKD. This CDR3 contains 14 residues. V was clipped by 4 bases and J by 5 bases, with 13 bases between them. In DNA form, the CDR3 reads TGTGCCACCAGTGAGCCCGGGGCCGATTATGGCTACACCTTC. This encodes CATSEPGADYGYTF.

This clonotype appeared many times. The CDR3 here is CASSWTSGGQETQYF. The DNA for the CDR3 is TGTGCCAGCAGCTGGACTAGCGGGGGCCAAGAGACCCAGTACTTC. The rearrangement uses TRBV7-7 and TRBJ2-5; 13 bases map to TRBD2. The ends lost 4 bases at V and 1 base at J; junction bases unmatched: 0. The CDR3 runs to 15 residues. CDR1 and CDR2 (germline): SSHAT, FNYEAQ (reference sequence).

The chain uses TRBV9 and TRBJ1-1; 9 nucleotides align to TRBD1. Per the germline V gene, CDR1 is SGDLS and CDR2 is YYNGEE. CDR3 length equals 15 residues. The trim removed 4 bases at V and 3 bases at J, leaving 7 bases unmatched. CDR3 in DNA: TGTGCCAGCAGCCCCCATGACAGGGGGGACACTGAAGCTTTCTTT. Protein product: CASSPHDRGDTEAFF.

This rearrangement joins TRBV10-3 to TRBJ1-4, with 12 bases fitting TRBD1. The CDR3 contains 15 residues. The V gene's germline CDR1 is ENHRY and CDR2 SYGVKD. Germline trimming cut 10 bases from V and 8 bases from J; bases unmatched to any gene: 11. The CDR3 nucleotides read TGTGCCAGCAGAACCTGGGACAGGGGGCGGGAAAAACTGTTTTTT. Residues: CASRTWDRGREKLFF.

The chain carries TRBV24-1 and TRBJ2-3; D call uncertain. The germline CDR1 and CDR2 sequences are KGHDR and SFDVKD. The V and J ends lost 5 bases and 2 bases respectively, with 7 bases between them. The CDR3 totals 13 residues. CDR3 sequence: CATSAAYTDTQYF. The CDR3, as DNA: TGTGCCACCAGTGCGGCATACACAGATACGCAGTATTTT.

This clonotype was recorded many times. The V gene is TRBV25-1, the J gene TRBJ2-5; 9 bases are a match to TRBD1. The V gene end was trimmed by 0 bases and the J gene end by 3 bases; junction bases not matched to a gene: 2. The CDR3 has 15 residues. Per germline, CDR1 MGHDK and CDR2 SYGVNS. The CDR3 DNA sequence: TGTGCCAGCAGTGAATACAGGACAGGGGAAGAGACCCAGTACTTC. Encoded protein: CASSEYRTGEETQYF.